These 19 T cell receptor beta chains were sequenced from one sample in a study of T cell repertoires in cytomegalovirus infection. Via MiXCR, TCRdb re-called the reads, giving one row per CDR3 protein. The sample has 90,000 to 120,000 distinct CDR3 sequences, about 22% seen once. Sequencing was done on a sample of CD8+ T cells from PBMCs. These TCRs come from a human donor in good health (CMV status not recorded). Some clones in this sample may be carry-over from other donors' samples.

The gene calls are TRBV27 and TRBJ2-2, with 8 bases identical to TRBD2. With 6 bases clipped from V and 4 bases from J, the junction kept 13 bases outside the gene matches. The CDR3 contains 17 residues. Germline V gene lookup returns CDR1 MNHEY and CDR2 SMNVEV (reference sequence). DNA of the CDR3: TGTGCCAGCAGCCTAAGAACGGGGGGGCTAGGCACCGGGGAGCTGTTTTTT. It translates to CASSLRTGGLGTGELFF.

This clonotype has at least ten counts. The chain links TRBV27 to TRBJ1-5; D may be TRBD1 (5 bases). Looked up from germline, CDR1 is MNHEY and CDR2 is SMNVEV (reference sequence). The V and J ends lost 6 bases and 4 bases respectively, with 13 bases between them. This CDR3 comprises 14 residues. CDR3 protein: CASSLLGGNQPQHF. CDR3 DNA sequence: TGTGCCAGCAGCCTCCTTGGGGGGAATCAGCCCCAGCATTTT.

This clonotype showed up just a few times. This CDR3 is CSAQRPSSYEQYF. The CDR3 coding sequence is TGCAGTGCCCAGCGACCAAGCTCCTACGAGCAGTACTTC. The V and J genes are TRBV20-1 and TRBJ2-7; no definite D call. The CDR3 covers 13 residues. The germline V and J ends were trimmed by 6 bases and 0 bases, with 12 bases remaining between them. Germline V CDR1 and CDR2: DFQATT, SNEGSKA (reference sequence).

This clonotype was observed many times. CDR3 residues: CASSSSSEGSITYEQYF. The CDR3 DNA follows: TGTGCCAGCAGCTCCTCCTCCGAGGGCTCCATAACCTACGAGCAGTACTTC. The gene calls are TRBV7-2 and TRBJ2-7; perhaps TRBD2 as D (5 bases). Trimming took 4 bases from V and 2 from J, leaving 21 bases between them. The V gene's germline CDR1 is SGHTA and CDR2 FQGNSA. The CDR3 consists of 17 residues.

In its sample, this clonotype was seen many times. This chain connects TRBV7-2 to TRBJ2-5; TRBD1 might be the D (5 bases). The V end was cut by 7 bases, the J end by 5 bases, with 11 bases between. The CDR3 is 12 residues long. CDR1 is SGHTA and CDR2 is FQGNSA in the germline V gene. The CDR3 DNA reads TGTGCCAGCAAGGGGAAGGGGGAGACCCAGTACTTC. Amino acids: CASKGKGETQYF.

This clonotype was seen at least ten times. The gene calls are TRBV7-2 and TRBJ2-2, with no clear D. The V end lost 8 bases, the J end lost 2 bases, and 21 bases lay between the germline ends. The CDR3 spans 17 residues. In germline, CDR1 is SGHTA, CDR2 FQGNSA. The CDR3 DNA sequence: TGTGCCAGCGTGGAATCAGTCGCAGGTCTTAACACCGGGGAGCTGTTTTTT. Protein sequence: CASVESVAGLNTGELFF.

The genes are TRBV29-1 and TRBJ2-7; D unresolved. Between the trimmed V and J ends, which lost 0 bases and 0 bases, there was a span of 6 bases. The length of the CDR3 is 13 residues. The germline gives CDR1 SQVTM, CDR2 ANQGSEA. The CDR3 spells CSVEETRSYEQYF. The CDR3 DNA reads as TGCAGCGTTGAAGAGACACGCTCCTACGAGCAGTACTTC.

In its sample, this clonotype was seen a few times. This chain joins TRBV4-1 and TRBJ2-1, with 11 bases lining up with TRBD2. Germline CDR1 reads MGHRA; CDR2 reads YSYEKL. The CDR3 extends over 15 amino acids. Trimming took 4 bases from V and 8 from J; bases not matched to a gene: 7. The CDR3, as DNA: TGCGCCAGCAGCCCGGGACTAGCGGATGGGGATGAGCAGTTCTTC. This translates into CASSPGLADGDEQFF.

The gene calls are TRBV19 and TRBJ1-1, with TRBD1 matching over 8 bases. In germline, CDR1 is LNHDA, CDR2 SQIVND (reference sequence). V was pared by 4 bases and J by 3 bases, with 13 bases of the junction left unmatched. The CDR3 is made up of 17 amino acids. In nucleotides, the CDR3 is TGTGCCAGTAGTAGCCCGGACAGGGCCCGATTGGACACTGAAGCTTTCTTT. It encodes CASSSPDRARLDTEAFF. The full variable domain, its missing parts supplied by reference TRBV19 and TRBJ1-1, is DGGITQSPKYLFRKEGQNVTLSCEQNLNHDAMYWYRQDPGQGLRLIYYSQIVNDFQKGDIAEGYSVSREKKESFPLTVTSAQKNPTAFYLCASSSPDRARLDTEAFFGQGTRLTVV.

A note on this clonotype: It may be a read error: a sequence one base away is much more abundant. The chain has TRBV19 and TRBJ1-4, with D tentatively TRBD1 (6 bases). V gave up 8 bases and J gave up 0 bases, with 22 bases separating them. The CDR3 extends over 18 amino acids. Germline CDR1 is LNHDA and CDR2 is SQIVND (reference sequence). Here the CDR3 DNA reads TGTGCCAGTTGCTTAATACCGGGACAACTTACAACTAATGAAAAACTGTTTTTT. Protein sequence: CASCLIPGQLTTNEKLFF.

This clonotype appeared a few times. The V gene is TRBV4-3, the J gene TRBJ2-2; D gene uncertain. Germline V gives CDR1 LGHNA, CDR2 YSLEER. CDR3 length equals 16 residues. V lost 0 bases, J lost 5 bases, and 13 bases lay in between. DNA for the CDR3: TGCGCCAGCAGCCAAGATGCCCGACAAGTTACCGGGGAGCTGTTTTTT. Protein: CASSQDARQVTGELFF.

V usage is TRBV29-1 and J usage is TRBJ2-7, with 10 bases lining up with TRBD1. The CDR3 consists of 14 residues. Per germline, CDR1 SQVTM and CDR2 ANQGSEA. V shed 3 bases, J shed 4 bases, and the junction held 6 bases outside the gene matches. CDR3 amino acids: CSVEGTGQGYEQYF. The CDR3 nucleotides read TGCAGCGTTGAGGGCACGGGACAGGGGTACGAGCAGTACTTC.

This clonotype was picked up many times. The V gene is TRBV6-2 or TRBV6-3, the J gene TRBJ2-7; unclear D gene. Germline assignment: CDR1 MNHEY and CDR2 SVGEGT. The CDR3 is 12 amino acids. With 6 bases removed from V and 4 bases from J, the gap between germline ends came to 10 bases. The CDR3 sequence is CASSLQQYEQYF. CDR3 sequence (DNA): TGTGCCAGCAGCCTACAGCAATACGAGCAGTACTTC.

V gene TRBV7-1 combines with J gene TRBJ2-1; unclear D gene. TRBV7-1 is flagged as an ORF with uncertain function. V lost 3 bases, J lost 6 bases, and 9 bases lay in between. This CDR3 has 13 residues. The CDR3, as DNA: TGTGCCAGCAGCTCGCAGGAAGGCAATGAGCAGTTCTTC. Translated, it gives CASSSQEGNEQFF.

This clonotype showed up just once. The chain couples TRBV28 to TRBJ1-1, with no clear D. This CDR3 spans 14 amino acids. Trimming pared 5 bases from V and 1 base from J, leaving 11 bases between. CDR1 is MDHEN, CDR2 SYDVKM, per germline. This CDR3 reads CASSAGRENTEAFF. CDR3 DNA: TGTGCCAGCAGTGCCGGGAGAGAGAACACTGAAGCTTTCTTT.

The chain combines TRBV12-5 with TRBJ2-5; no clear D. The CDR3 spans 15 residues. Trimming removed 1 base at V and 1 base at J, with 10 bases between. Germline values: CDR1 LGHNT, CDR2 FRNRAP. The CDR3 DNA is TGTGCTAGTGGTTTGGATGAAGACGCCCAAGAGACCCAGTACTTC. Its translation: CASGLDEDAQETQYF. Based on the CDR3 plus reference TRBV12-5 and TRBJ2-5, the full variable domain is DARVTQTPRHKVTEMGQEVTMRCQPILGHNTVFWYRQTMMQGLELLAYFRNRAPLDDSGMPKDRFSAEMPDATLATLKIQPSEPRDSAVYFCASGLDEDAQETQYFGPGTRLLVL.

This clonotype was seen many times. The genes are TRBV11-2 and TRBJ2-3; TRBD2 might be the D (5 bases). The V gene's germline CDR1 is SGHAT and CDR2 FQNNGV. The CDR3 spans 11 residues. V lost 5 bases and J lost 5, with 5 bases in between. The CDR3 reads CASSRGDTQYF. In DNA form, the CDR3 reads TGTGCCAGCAGCCGGGGAGATACGCAGTATTTT.

The rearrangement uses TRBV5-1 and TRBJ1-6, with TRBD1 as a possible D gene (6 bases). The CDR3 totals 21 residues. The V and J ends lost 3 bases and 8 bases respectively, with 33 bases between them. CDR1 is SGHRS, CDR2 YFSETQ, per germline. The CDR3 DNA sequence: TGCGCCAGCAGCTACCTGGGTTTTCCGAAACAGGGAGACGGTGTTGATTCACCCCTCCACTTT. This sequence encodes CASSYLGFPKQGDGVDSPLHF.

This clonotype was found a few times. V gene TRBV4-3 combines with J gene TRBJ1-5; no reliable D call. With 2 bases removed from V and 6 bases from J, the gap between germline ends came to 8 bases. This CDR3 has 13 residues. Germline CDR1 reads LGHNA; CDR2 reads YSLEER. This CDR3 reads CASSQSLLQPQHF. CDR3 nucleotides: TGCGCCAGCAGCCAATCCCTTCTTCAGCCCCAGCATTTT.